These T cell receptor beta chains were read from a single sample in a study of T cell responses to AZD1222 COVID-19 vaccine. Generated by immunoSEQ multiplex PCR, the TCRdb table keeps only in-frame clones and is missing some. The data hold over 100,000 clones, with 86% observed a single time. The source material was peripheral blood, sampled on day 0 of AZD1222 vaccination. These receptors were taken from an adult in good health. CDR3s include the opening cysteine and the closing phenylalanine or tryptophan. The D gene is left open where the match is weak. Not all rows give a size; the values are once, few, many and, for expanded clones, a class.

clone size	J gene	D gene	V gene	CDR3 protein	CDR3 DNA
NA	TRBJ1-1	NA	TRBV5-1	CASSPRTVNTEAFF	TGCGCCAGCAGCCCTCGGACGGTGAACACTGAAGCTTTCTTT
once	TRBJ1-6	NA	TRBV10-3	CAISSYNSPLHF	TGTGCCATCAGCTCCTATAATTCACCCCTCCACTTT
NA	TRBJ2-5	TRBD2	TRBV6-2/TRBV6-3	CASSYQLAGKETQYF	TGTGCCAGCAGTTACCAACTAGCGGGTAAAGAGACCCAGTACTTC
NA	TRBJ2-1	TRBD2	TRBV3-1/TRBV3-2	CASRHSGSSYNEQFF	TGTGCCAGCAGGCATAGCGGGAGCTCCTACAATGAGCAGTTCTTC
once	TRBJ1-1	TRBD1	TRBV7-2	CASSPLQGRSTEAFF	TGTGCCAGCAGCCCATTACAGGGGCGGTCCACTGAAGCTTTCTTT
NA	TRBJ2-1	NA	TRBV2	CASSERSSYNEQFF	TGTGCCAGCAGTGAAAGGAGCTCCTACAATGAGCAGTTCTTC
NA	TRBJ1-6	NA	TRBV6-5	CASSYGHRNSPLHF	TGTGCCAGCAGTTATGGCCACCGTAATTCACCCCTCCACTTT
NA	TRBJ1-5	NA	TRBV19	CASSRVGLYSNQPQHF	TGTGCCAGTAGTCGGGTGGGGTTATACTCTAATCAGCCCCAGCATTTT
NA	TRBJ1-4	NA	TRBV19	CASSRFRQTNEKLFF	TGTGCCAGTAGTAGATTCAGGCAAACTAATGAAAAACTGTTTTTT
NA	TRBJ1-2	NA	TRBV28	CASRPSKGSGYTF	TGTGCCAGCAGGCCTTCGAAAGGTAGTGGCTACACCTTC
NA	TRBJ2-7	NA	TRBV6-2/TRBV6-3	CASSYLQESYEQYF	TGTGCCAGCAGTTACCTTCAGGAGTCCTACGAGCAGTACTTC
once	TRBJ2-3	NA	TRBV6-5	CASSPLDTQYF	TGTGCCAGCTCCCCCTTGGATACGCAGTATTTT
few	TRBJ1-3	NA	TRBV2	CASSVSLSGNTIYF	TGTGCCAGCAGTGTCAGCCTCTCTGGAAACACCATATATTTT